This is a list of T cell receptor beta chains from one sample in a study of blood T cell repertoires in COVID-19. The protocol was immunoSEQ multiplex PCR, while the TCRdb copy is restricted to in-frame clones and leaves out a portion. The data contain some 130,000 clones, 80% to 90% of them singletons. Input material: peripheral blood. The receptors stem from a middle-aged man with active or convalescent COVID-19. Both conserved end residues are part of each CDR3. A D gene is named only where the DNA matches it firmly. For some rows the clone size is stated as once, few or many, or as a class when expanded; others skip it.

TRBV3-1/TRBV3-2	TRBJ1-1	-	-	16	TGTGCCAGCAGCGACATCGGCCGGCAGGGGAACACTGAAGCTTTCTTT	CASSDIGRQGNTEAFF
TRBV6-6	TRBJ2-7	TRBD1	-	14	TGTGCCAGCAGACCGGGACAGGGGGCGTACGAGCAGTACTTC	CASRPGQGAYEQYF
TRBV7-9	TRBJ2-1	TRBD1	once	12	TGTGCCAGCAGCTTAACAGGGGAAGAGCAGTTCTTC	CASSLTGEEQFF
TRBV3-1/TRBV3-2	TRBJ1-3	-	-	16	TGTGCCAGCAGCCAAGCGGTGCGAGGCTCTGGAAACACCATATATTTT	CASSQAVRGSGNTIYF
TRBV18	TRBJ2-7	TRBD2	-	14	TGTGCCAGCTCACCGTTCGAGCGGGGGGGTGAGCAGTACTTC	CASSPFERGGEQYF
TRBV20-1	TRBJ2-1	-	-	15	TGCAGTGCTAGTTCGGCGGAGTTTCCCTACAATGAGCAGTTCTTC	CSASSAEFPYNEQFF
TRBV30	TRBJ1-2	-	-	12	TGCAGCTCCGGGTCCTTTAACTATGGCTACACCTTC	CSSGSFNYGYTF
TRBV7-2	TRBJ1-5	TRBD1	-	15	TGTGCCAGCAGCTTAGGAGGACAGGGGCATCAGCCCCAGCATTTT	CASSLGGQGHQPQHF
TRBV28	TRBJ2-7	TRBD2	-	15	TGTGCCAGCAGAACGCTAGCGGGAGGGACCGAGTTCCAGTACTTC	CASRTLAGGTEFQYF
TRBV18	TRBJ1-1	-	once	15	TGTGCCAGCTCACCTATTCTGGACATGAACACTGAAGCTTTCTTT	CASSPILDMNTEAFF
TRBV5-5	TRBJ1-6	TRBD1	-	16	TGTGCCAGCAGCTTGGTTTCCGGGACAGCTAATTCACCCCTCCACTTT	CASSLVSGTANSPLHF
TRBV5-1	TRBJ2-1	TRBD2	-	15	TGCGCCAGCAGCGTAACTAGCGGGAGTAGAAATGAGCAGTTCTTC	CASSVTSGSRNEQFF
TRBV27	TRBJ2-3	-	-	17	TGTGCCAGCAAGTCATACAGTTATCTCGGGAAGCGAGATACGCAGTATTTT	CASKSYSYLGKRDTQYF
TRBV6-5	TRBJ2-1	-	-	14	TGTGCCAGCAGGGCCAGGGCACCCTACAATGAGCAGTTCTTC	CASRARAPYNEQFF
TRBV10-3	TRBJ1-1	TRBD1	-	13	TGTGCCATCAGCTGGGACAGGGAAGGTGAAGCTTTCTTT	CAISWDREGEAFF
TRBV30	TRBJ2-3	TRBD2	-	15	TGTGCCTGGAGTGGAGCGGGGGGATTTCGCGATACGCAGTATTTT	CAWSGAGGFRDTQYF
TRBV5-8	TRBJ2-1	TRBD2	-	16	TGTGCCAGCAGCTCCGAACTAGCGGGAGGGAACAATGAGCAGTTCTTC	CASSSELAGGNNEQFF
TRBV19	TRBJ1-5	TRBD1	-	15	TGTGCCAGTAGTGGCCTCCGGACAGGGAATCAGCCCCAGCATTTT	CASSGLRTGNQPQHF
TRBV3-1/TRBV3-2	TRBJ1-4	-	-	15	TGTGCCAGCAGTCCCTTCGCGGGTAGTGGTGAAAAACTGTTTTTT	CASSPFAGSGEKLFF
TRBV28	TRBJ1-4	-	-	16	TGTGCCAGCAGTTCCCGGGACACCGCAACTAATGAAAAACTGTTTTTT	CASSSRDTATNEKLFF
TRBV5-4	TRBJ2-5	-	-	14	TGTGCCAGCAGCTTGGTTGTGGCCGCAGAGACCCAGTACTTC	CASSLVVAAETQYF
TRBV5-4	TRBJ2-1	-	few	16	TGTGCCAGCAGCTTGGGGGCGGGGACCCCCTACAATGAGCAGTTCTTC	CASSLGAGTPYNEQFF
TRBV30	TRBJ1-2	TRBD1	-	14	TGTGCCTGGATCTCGAACAGGGGGCTAAAGGGCTACACCTTC	CAWISNRGLKGYTF
TRBV9	TRBJ2-1	-	once	17	TGTGCCAGCAGCGCTCCAATGACAGACGACTCCTACAATGAGCAGTTCTTC	CASSAPMTDDSYNEQFF
TRBV5-1	TRBJ2-2	-	-	15	TGCGCCAGCAGCCGCCTGGGGGCTAACACCGGGGAGCTGTTTTTT	CASSRLGANTGELFF
TRBV7-8	TRBJ2-5	TRBD2	once	14	TGTGCCAGCAGCTTACGGGGGGATGTGGAGACCCAGTACTTC	CASSLRGDVETQYF
TRBV9	TRBJ2-1	TRBD2	-	16	TGTGCCAGCAGCGGTGGGTCAAGCGGGGGGGTGAATGAGCAGTTCTTC	CASSGGSSGGVNEQFF
TRBV13	TRBJ2-5	TRBD2	once	17	TGTGCCAGCAGCACGCGAGGGACTAGCGGTAACCAAGAGACCCAGTACTTC	CASSTRGTSGNQETQYF
TRBV10-3	TRBJ2-3	TRBD2	-	13	TGTGCCTCTACGGGGGGGCAGGCAGATACGCAGTATTTT	CASTGGQADTQYF